Presented here are 10 T cell receptor beta chains from one specimen sequenced in a study of blood T cell repertoires in COVID-19. Profiling relied on immunoSEQ multiplex PCR, and the TCRdb table lists in-frame clones only, not all of them. This sample has about 490,000 clones, with approximately 83% found just once. The specimen was peripheral blood. The receptors derive from a human donor in a cohort sampled during active COVID-19.

The chain recombines TRBV4-2 with TRBJ2-1; 8 bases are a match to TRBD2. The J segment lost 1 base and the V segment lost 4 bases, leaving 6 bases of the junction unmatched. Germline V gene lookup returns CDR1 LGHNA and CDR2 YNFKEQ. The CDR3 totals 16 residues. In nucleotides, the CDR3 is TGTGCCAGCAGCCGCGAGCTAGCGGGTTCCTACAATGAGCAGTTCTTC. Protein: CASSRELAGSYNEQFF.

V is TRBV7-2 and J is TRBJ2-3; no definite D call. The germline V and J ends were trimmed by 1 base and 6 bases, with 11 bases remaining between them. CDR1 and CDR2 (germline): SGHTA, FQGNSA. This CDR3 region has 14 residues. The CDR3 DNA reads TGTGCCAGCAGCTTAGGTCGGTCGGAGGATACGCAGTATTTT. Protein product: CASSLGRSEDTQYF.

The rearrangement links TRBV6-5 to TRBJ2-7; weak D call: TRBD2 (5 bases). Germline lookup yields CDR1 MNHEY and CDR2 SVGAGI. V was cut by 5 bases and J by 1 base, with 15 bases left in between. This CDR3 has 15 residues. CDR3 region: CASSPGILISYEQYF. DNA of the CDR3: TGTGCCAGCAGTCCCGGGATTTTAATTTCCTACGAGCAGTACTTC.

The chain couples TRBV7-8 to TRBJ2-7; 9 nucleotides align to TRBD1. After removal of 1 base from V and 1 base from J, the junction contained 5 bases not matched to a gene. The CDR3 contains 16 residues. The germline V gene encodes CDR1 SGHVS and CDR2 FQNEAQ. Here the CDR3 reads CASSLEGTGYSYEQYF. The CDR3 DNA reads TGTGCCAGCAGCTTAGAAGGGACAGGGTATTCCTACGAGCAGTACTTC.

Comment on this clone: Other nucleotide sequences from this sample produce the same CDR3. The chain links TRBV9 to TRBJ1-3; D unclear. Looked up from germline, CDR1 is SGDLS and CDR2 is YYNGEE. V lost 0 bases and J lost 4, with 8 bases in between. The CDR3 length is 14 residues. The CDR3 bases are TGTGCCAGCAGCGTAGAGCCTTTGGGAAACACCATATATTTT. Translating it yields CASSVEPLGNTIYF.

The CDR3 is CASSSPHRGEGSAQYF. The DNA for the CDR3 is TGTGCCAGCAGTTCCCCTCATCGCGGGGAGGGTTCGGCCCAGTACTTC. The gene calls are TRBV6-5 and TRBJ2-5; 7 nucleotides agree with TRBD2. V trimming: 4 bases; J trimming: 9 bases; junction bases outside the gene matches: 17. CDR1 and CDR2 from the germline V gene are MNHEY and SVGAGI. The CDR3 totals 16 residues.

About this clone itself: A much larger clone lies one base from this, so it may be a read error. The chain recombines TRBV13 with TRBJ1-1; D not resolved. Germline V gene data show CDR1 as PRHDT and CDR2 as FYEKMQ (reference sequence). This CDR3 has 11 residues. Deletions cut 6 bases from V and 1 base from J, with 3 bases between. CDR3 protein: CASRANTEAFF. The CDR3, as DNA: TGTGCCAGCAGGGCGAACACTGAAGCTTTCTTT. Looking up the rest from reference TRBV13 and TRBJ1-1 gives the full variable domain: AAGVIQSPRHLIKEKRETATLKCYPIPRHDTVYWYQQGPGQDPQFLISFYEKMQSDKGSIPDRFSAQQFSDYHSELNMSSLELGDSALYFCASRANTEAFFGQGTRLTVV.

The V call is TRBV7-9, the J call TRBJ1-3; D remains unclear. Germline V CDR1 and CDR2: SEHNR, FQNEAQ (reference sequence). The V end lost 4 bases, the J end lost 2 bases, and 15 bases lay between the germline ends. CDR3 size: 16 residues. CDR3 bases: TGTGCCAGCAGCTACGGTTCCCAAACGGCTGGAAACACCATATATTTT. It encodes CASSYGSQTAGNTIYF.

The CDR3 loop is CAIRGQADIASYEQYF. The CDR3 DNA reads TGTGCCATCAGAGGACAGGCCGATATCGCTTCCTACGAGCAGTACTTC. The V gene is TRBV10-3, the J gene TRBJ2-7, with TRBD1 matching 7 bases. This CDR3 has 16 residues. The trim removed 6 bases at V and 1 base at J, leaving 12 bases unmatched. Germline-derived CDR1 and CDR2 are ENHRY and SYGVKD.

This rearrangement joins TRBV19 to TRBJ1-1, with D possibly matching TRBD1 (6 bases). This CDR3 region has 14 residues. Germline CDR1 LNHDA, CDR2 SQIVND (reference sequence). V shed 2 bases and J shed 5 bases, with 12 bases lying between them. The CDR3 spells CASSIRDTPTEAFF. DNA of the CDR3: TGTGCCAGTAGTATAAGGGACACCCCAACTGAAGCTTTCTTT.